One sample yielded the 2 T cell receptor beta chains listed below, sequenced in a study of beta chain features in type 1 diabetes. Sequenced material consisted of expressed TCRB transcripts (all of the isolated RNA was reverse transcribed). The repertoire was sequenced with immunoSEQ multiplex PCR; TCRdb's copy has only in-frame clones and lacks some. The repertoire holds around 400,000 clones, with more than 13% as singletons. Source material: naive CD4+ T cells from blood. The receptor source for this set is a woman between 18 and 29 years old in good health.

This clone was seen only a few times. J is TRBJ1-1 and V is TRBV19; 8 positions agree with TRBD1. Germline V gives CDR1 LNHDA, CDR2 SQIVND (reference sequence). The CDR3 contains 18 residues. V trimming: 7 bases; J trimming: 1 base; junction bases outside the gene matches: 17. Here the CDR3 reads CASTQLLTRDRRNTEAFF. The DNA of the CDR3 is TGTGCCAGTACTCAACTCTTAACCCGGGACAGGAGGAACACTGAAGCTTTCTTT.

The chain joins TRBV6-6 to TRBJ2-1; tentative D call: TRBD1 (5 bases). This CDR3 comprises 13 residues. The germline V gene encodes CDR1 MNHNY and CDR2 SVGAGI (reference sequence). V gave up 2 bases and J gave up 8 bases, with 10 bases separating them. Here the CDR3 DNA reads TGTGCCAGCAGTTACCAGGGTCGGGATGAGCAGTTCTTC. The encoded protein is CASSYQGRDEQFF.